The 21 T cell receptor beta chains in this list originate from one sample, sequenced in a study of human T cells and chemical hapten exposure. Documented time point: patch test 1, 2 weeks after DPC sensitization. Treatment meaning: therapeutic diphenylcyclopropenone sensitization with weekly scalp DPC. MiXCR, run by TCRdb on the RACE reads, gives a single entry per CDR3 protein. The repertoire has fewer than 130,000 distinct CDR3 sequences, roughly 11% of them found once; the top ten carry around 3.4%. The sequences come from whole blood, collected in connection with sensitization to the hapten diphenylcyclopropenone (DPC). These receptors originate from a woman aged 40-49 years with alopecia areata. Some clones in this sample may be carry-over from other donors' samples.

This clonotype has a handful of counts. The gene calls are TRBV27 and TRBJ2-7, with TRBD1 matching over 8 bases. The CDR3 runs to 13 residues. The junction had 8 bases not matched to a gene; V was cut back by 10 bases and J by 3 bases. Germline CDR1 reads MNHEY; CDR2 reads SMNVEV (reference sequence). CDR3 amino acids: CATRPTGGYEQYF. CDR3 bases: TGTGCCACCCGTCCCACAGGGGGCTACGAGCAGTACTTC.

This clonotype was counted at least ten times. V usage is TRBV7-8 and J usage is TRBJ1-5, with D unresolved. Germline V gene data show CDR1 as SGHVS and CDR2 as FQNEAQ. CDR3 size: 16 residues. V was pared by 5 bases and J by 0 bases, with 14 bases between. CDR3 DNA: TGTGCCAGCAGCCCCCGGGCAGCGTATAGCAATCAGCCCCAGCATTTT. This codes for CASSPRAAYSNQPQHF.

The CDR3 DNA sequence: TGTGCCAGCAGCCCCGCGGGGGGACAAGCCTACGAGCAGTACTTC. Protein sequence: CASSPAGGQAYEQYF. The genes are TRBV7-9 and TRBJ2-7; 8 bases align to TRBD2. Germline CDR1 reads SEHNR; CDR2 reads FQNEAQ (reference sequence). V dropped 5 bases and J dropped 2; count of bases not matched to a gene: 8. CDR3 length equals 15 residues. The whole variable domain, remainder taken from reference TRBV7-9 and TRBJ2-7, is DTGVSQNPRHKITKRGQNVTFRCDPISEHNRLYWYRQTLGQGPEFLTYFQNEAQLEKSRLLSDRFSAERPKGSFSTLEIQRTEQGDSAMYLCASSPAGGQAYEQYFGPGTRLTVT.

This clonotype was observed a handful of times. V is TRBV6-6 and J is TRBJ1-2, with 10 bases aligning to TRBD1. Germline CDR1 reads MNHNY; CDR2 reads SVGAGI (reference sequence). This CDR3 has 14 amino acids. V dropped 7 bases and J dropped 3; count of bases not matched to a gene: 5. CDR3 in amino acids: CASIGTGEDYGYTF. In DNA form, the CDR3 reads TGTGCCAGCATCGGGACAGGGGAAGACTATGGCTACACCTTC.

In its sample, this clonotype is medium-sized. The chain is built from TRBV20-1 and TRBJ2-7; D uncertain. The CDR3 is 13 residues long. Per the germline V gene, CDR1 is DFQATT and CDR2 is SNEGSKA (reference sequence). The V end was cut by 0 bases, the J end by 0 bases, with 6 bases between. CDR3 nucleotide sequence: TGCAGTGCTAGAGACCCGTACTCCTACGAGCAGTACTTC. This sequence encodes CSARDPYSYEQYF.

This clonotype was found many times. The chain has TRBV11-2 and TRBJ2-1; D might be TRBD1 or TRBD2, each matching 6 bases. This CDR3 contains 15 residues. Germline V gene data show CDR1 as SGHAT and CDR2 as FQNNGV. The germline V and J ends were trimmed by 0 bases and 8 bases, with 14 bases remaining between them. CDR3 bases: TGTGCCAGCAGCTTAGAGGGGGGCGGCGTCGATGAGCAGTTCTTC. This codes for CASSLEGGGVDEQFF.

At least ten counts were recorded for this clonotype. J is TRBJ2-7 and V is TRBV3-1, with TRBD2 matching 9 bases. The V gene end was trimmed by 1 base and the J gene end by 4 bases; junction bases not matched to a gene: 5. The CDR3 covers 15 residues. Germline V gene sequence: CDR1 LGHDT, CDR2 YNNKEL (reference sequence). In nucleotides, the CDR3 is TGTGCCAGCAGCCAAGCCGGGACTAGCTGGTACGAGCAGTACTTC. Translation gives CASSQAGTSWYEQYF.

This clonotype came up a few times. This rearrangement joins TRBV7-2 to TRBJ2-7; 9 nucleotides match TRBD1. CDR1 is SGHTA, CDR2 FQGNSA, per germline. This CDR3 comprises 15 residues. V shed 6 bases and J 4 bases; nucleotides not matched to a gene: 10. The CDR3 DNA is TGTGCCAGCAGGAAAAAAGGGACAGGGAGTTACGAGCAGTACTTC. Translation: CASRKKGTGSYEQYF.

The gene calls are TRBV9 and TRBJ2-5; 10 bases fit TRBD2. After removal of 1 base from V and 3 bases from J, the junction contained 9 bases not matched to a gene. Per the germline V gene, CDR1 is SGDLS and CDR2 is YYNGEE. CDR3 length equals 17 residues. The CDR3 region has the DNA TGTGCCAGCAGCGTAACCGGACTAGCGGCCGGAAAAGAGACCCAGTACTTC. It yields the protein CASSVTGLAAGKETQYF.

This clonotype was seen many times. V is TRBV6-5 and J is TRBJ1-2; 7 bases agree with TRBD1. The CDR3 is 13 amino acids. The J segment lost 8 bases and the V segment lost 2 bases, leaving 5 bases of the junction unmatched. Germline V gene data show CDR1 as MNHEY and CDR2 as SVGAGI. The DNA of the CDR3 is TGTGCCAGCAGTTACGCCACAGGGGAAGGCTACACCTTC. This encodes CASSYATGEGYTF.

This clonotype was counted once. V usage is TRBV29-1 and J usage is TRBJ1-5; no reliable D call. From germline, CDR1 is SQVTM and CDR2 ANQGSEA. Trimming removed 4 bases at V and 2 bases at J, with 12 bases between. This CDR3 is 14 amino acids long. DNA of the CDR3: TGCAGCGTTGCGGCGAACGGTGGCAATCAGCCCCAGCATTTT. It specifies CSVAANGGNQPQHF.

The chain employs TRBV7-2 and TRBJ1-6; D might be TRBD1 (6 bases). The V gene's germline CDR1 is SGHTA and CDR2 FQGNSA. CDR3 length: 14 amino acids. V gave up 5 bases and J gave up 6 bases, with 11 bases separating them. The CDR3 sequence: CASSLGQTNSPLHF. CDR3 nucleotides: TGTGCCAGCAGCCTAGGACAGACTAATTCACCCCTCCACTTT.

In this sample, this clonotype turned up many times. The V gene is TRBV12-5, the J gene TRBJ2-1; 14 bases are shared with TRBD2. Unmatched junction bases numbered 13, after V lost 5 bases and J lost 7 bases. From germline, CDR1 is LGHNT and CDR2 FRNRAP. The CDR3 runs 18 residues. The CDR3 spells CASGGTSGGAPRINEQFF. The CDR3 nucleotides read TGTGCTAGTGGTGGGACTAGCGGGGGAGCCCCTAGAATTAATGAGCAGTTCTTC.

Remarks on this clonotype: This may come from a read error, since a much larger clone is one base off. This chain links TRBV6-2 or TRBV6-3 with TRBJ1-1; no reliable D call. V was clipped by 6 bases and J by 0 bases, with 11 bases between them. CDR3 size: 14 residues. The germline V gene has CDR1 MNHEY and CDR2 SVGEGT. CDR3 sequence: CASSPRRLNTEAFF. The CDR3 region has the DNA TGTGCCAGCAGCCCCCGACGGCTGAACACTGAAGCTTTCTTT.

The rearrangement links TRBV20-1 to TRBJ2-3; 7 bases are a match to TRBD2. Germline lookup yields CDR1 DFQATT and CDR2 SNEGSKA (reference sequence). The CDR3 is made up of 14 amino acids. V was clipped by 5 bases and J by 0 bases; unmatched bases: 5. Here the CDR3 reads CSAPLASSTDTQYF. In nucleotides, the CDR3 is TGCAGTGCTCCACTAGCGAGTAGCACAGATACGCAGTATTTT.

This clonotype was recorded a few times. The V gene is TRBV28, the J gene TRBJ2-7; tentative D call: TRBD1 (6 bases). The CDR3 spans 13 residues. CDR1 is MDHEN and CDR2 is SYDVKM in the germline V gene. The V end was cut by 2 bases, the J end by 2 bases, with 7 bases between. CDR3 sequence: CASSLQGPYEQYF. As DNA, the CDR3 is TGTGCCAGCAGTTTACAGGGGCCCTACGAGCAGTACTTC.

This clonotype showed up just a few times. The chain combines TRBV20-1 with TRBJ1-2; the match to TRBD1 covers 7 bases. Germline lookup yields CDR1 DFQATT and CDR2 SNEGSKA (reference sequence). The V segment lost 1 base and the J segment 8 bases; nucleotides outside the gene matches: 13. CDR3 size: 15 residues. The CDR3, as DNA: TGCAGTGCTAGAGCCGGTATCGACAGGGAGCGGGGCTACACCTTC. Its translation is CSARAGIDRERGYTF.

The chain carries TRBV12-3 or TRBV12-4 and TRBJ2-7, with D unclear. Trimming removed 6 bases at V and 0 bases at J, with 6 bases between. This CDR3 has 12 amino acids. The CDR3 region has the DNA TGTGCCAGCAGGAGGAGCTCCTACGAGCAGTACTTC. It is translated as CASRRSSYEQYF.

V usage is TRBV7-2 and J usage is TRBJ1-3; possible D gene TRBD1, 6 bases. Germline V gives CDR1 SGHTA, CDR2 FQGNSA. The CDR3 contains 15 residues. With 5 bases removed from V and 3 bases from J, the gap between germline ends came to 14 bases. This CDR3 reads CASSPQGPSGNTIYF. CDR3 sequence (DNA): TGTGCCAGCAGCCCTCAGGGGCCAAGTGGAAACACCATATATTTT.

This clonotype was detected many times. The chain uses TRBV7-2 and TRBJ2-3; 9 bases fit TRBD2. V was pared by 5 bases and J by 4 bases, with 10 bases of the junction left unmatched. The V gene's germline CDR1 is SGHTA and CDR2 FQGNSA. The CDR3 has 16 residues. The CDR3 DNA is TGTGCCAGCAGCCCAAGGAGAGCGGGGGGCCCAGATACGCAGTATTTT. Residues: CASSPRRAGGPDTQYF.

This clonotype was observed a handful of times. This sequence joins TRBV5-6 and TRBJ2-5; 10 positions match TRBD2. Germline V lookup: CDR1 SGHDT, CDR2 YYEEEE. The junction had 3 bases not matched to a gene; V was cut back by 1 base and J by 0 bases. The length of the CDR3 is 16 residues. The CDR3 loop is CASSLMTSGYQETQYF. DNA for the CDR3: TGTGCCAGCAGCTTGATGACTAGCGGGTACCAAGAGACCCAGTACTTC.